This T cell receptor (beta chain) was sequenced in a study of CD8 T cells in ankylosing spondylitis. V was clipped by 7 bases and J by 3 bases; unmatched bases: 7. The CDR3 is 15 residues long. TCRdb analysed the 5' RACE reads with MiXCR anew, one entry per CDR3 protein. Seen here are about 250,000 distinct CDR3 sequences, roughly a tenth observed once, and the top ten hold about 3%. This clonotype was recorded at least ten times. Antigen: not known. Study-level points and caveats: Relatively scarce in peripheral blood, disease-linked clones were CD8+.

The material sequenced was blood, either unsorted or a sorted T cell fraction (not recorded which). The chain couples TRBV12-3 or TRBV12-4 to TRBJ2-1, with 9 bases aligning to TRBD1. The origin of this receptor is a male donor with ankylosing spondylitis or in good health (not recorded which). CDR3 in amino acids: CASITDRGYYNEQFF. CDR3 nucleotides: TGTGCCAGCATCACTGACAGGGGGTACTACAATGAGCAGTTCTTC.